Presented here are 31 T cell receptor beta chains from one specimen sequenced in a study of shared clonotypes between healthy human individuals. Assay used: immunoSEQ multiplex PCR; TCRdb lists only in-frame clones, some missing. The sample yields 2 million or so clones, about 95% seen once. Sequenced sample: naive CD4+ T cells sorted from blood. Documented subset: CD45RA+ positively selected. These receptors all come from a man between 18 and 29 years old in good health.

Notes on this clone: The same CDR3 also results from other DNA sequences found in this sample. This chain uses TRBV9 with TRBJ1-1, with D unresolved. V was clipped by 0 bases and J by 1 base, with 7 bases between them. Germline V CDR1 and CDR2: SGDLS, YYNGEE. CDR3 length: 14 residues. CDR3 in DNA: TGTGCCAGCAGCGTAGGGGGATCGAACACTGAAGCTTTCTTT. Protein sequence: CASSVGGSNTEAFF.

The CDR3 reads CATRQRMSDGYTF. CDR3 bases: TGTGCCACCCGACAGCGGATGTCGGATGGCTACACCTTC. The chain recombines TRBV19 with TRBJ1-2, with D perhaps matching TRBD1 (5 bases). The ends were cut back, 10 bases at V and 6 bases at J, with 18 bases in the middle. CDR1 LNHDA and CDR2 SQIVND come from the germline V gene (reference sequence). The CDR3 contains 13 residues.

The chain joins TRBV5-1 to TRBJ1-5; TRBD1 matches 7 bases. The J segment lost 3 bases and the V segment lost 3 bases, leaving 12 bases of the junction unmatched. Germline CDR1 reads SGHRS; CDR2 reads YFSETQ. The CDR3 is 17 amino acids. CDR3 amino acids: CASSWLGWTGNNQPQHF. The CDR3 DNA follows: TGCGCCAGCAGCTGGTTGGGTTGGACAGGAAACAATCAGCCCCAGCATTTT. The whole variable domain, remainder taken from reference TRBV5-1 and TRBJ1-5, is KAGVTQTPRYLIKTRGQQVTLSCSPISGHRSVSWYQQTPGQGLQFLFEYFSETQRNKGNFPGRFSGRQFSNSRSEMNVSTLELGDSALYLCASSWLGWTGNNQPQHFGDGTRLSIL.

This chain uses TRBV7-2 with TRBJ2-6; tentatively, D is TRBD1 (7 bases). This CDR3 has 15 residues. The germline V gene has CDR1 SGHTA and CDR2 FQGNSA. V dropped 5 bases and J dropped 4 bases, with 12 bases sitting between them. The CDR3 nucleotides read TGTGCCAGCAGCCGGAGGGGGCCAGGGGCCAACGTCCTGACTTTC. Residues: CASSRRGPGANVLTF.

The genes are TRBV7-2 and TRBJ1-5; D remains unclear. Per germline, CDR1 SGHTA and CDR2 FQGNSA. There are 15 residues in the CDR3. V lost 5 bases and J 0 bases, leaving 11 bases between the germline ends. The CDR3 nucleotides are TGTGCCAGCAGCGCCAACGCATATAGCAATCAGCCCCAGCATTTT. This translates into CASSANAYSNQPQHF.

V usage is TRBV7-2 and J usage is TRBJ1-2; no reliable D call. V was cut by 3 bases and J by 0 bases, with 14 bases left in between. Germline V gene lookup returns CDR1 SGHTA and CDR2 FQGNSA. This CDR3 contains 16 residues. The CDR3 DNA reads TGTGCCAGCAGCTTGGACCATGGAGCCACTAACTATGGCTACACCTTC. Encoded protein: CASSLDHGATNYGYTF.

In its sample, this clone was seen once. This chain connects TRBV18 to TRBJ1-1; tentatively, D is TRBD1 (6 bases). The CDR3 totals 14 residues. Trimming left V 3 bases short and J 6 bases short, with 14 bases between. Germline V gives CDR1 KGHSH, CDR2 LQKENI. The CDR3: CASSPPRGSAEAFF. The CDR3 DNA sequence: TGTGCCAGCTCACCGCCAAGGGGGAGCGCTGAAGCTTTCTTT.

This chain connects TRBV6-1 to TRBJ2-3; TRBD1 aligns across 7 bases. The V gene end was trimmed by 5 bases and the J gene end by 2 bases; junction bases not matched to a gene: 7. Germline CDR1 is MNHNS and CDR2 is SASEGT. The CDR3 covers 15 residues. DNA for the CDR3: TGTGCCAGCAGTTCCCGACAGGGCAACACAGATACGCAGTATTTT. Encoded protein: CASSSRQGNTDTQYF.

The gene calls are TRBV11-2 and TRBJ2-7, with D possibly TRBD2 on 6 matching bases. The V end lost 3 bases, the J end lost 7 bases, and 13 bases lay between the germline ends. Germline loops: CDR1 SGHAT, CDR2 FQNNGV. The CDR3 loop spans 13 amino acids. CDR3 sequence (DNA): TGTGCCAGCAGCTTGGGAGGTCTTGAGGAGCAGTACTTC. It codes for CASSLGGLEEQYF.

Note on this clone: Within the sample, other DNA sequences also encode this same CDR3. The rearrangement uses TRBV4-1 and TRBJ1-2, with a possible D match to TRBD1 (6 bases). Trimming took off 1 base at V and 5 bases at J, with 8 bases between the two ends. The CDR3 is 13 residues long. Germline CDR1 MGHRA, CDR2 YSYEKL. CDR3 residues: CASSQGTDYGYTF. The DNA for the CDR3 is TGCGCCAGCAGCCAAGGGACAGATTATGGCTACACCTTC.

This chain connects TRBV18 to TRBJ2-2, with 10 bases that match TRBD2. The CDR3 length is 16 residues. J was trimmed by 4 bases and V by 0 bases; bases with no gene match: 2. Germline V lookup: CDR1 KGHSH, CDR2 LQKENI. In DNA form, the CDR3 reads TGTGCCAGCTCACCACCGGGACTAGCGAGCACCGGGGAGCTGTTTTTT. This encodes CASSPPGLASTGELFF.

The rearrangement uses TRBV19 and TRBJ2-4; 7 nucleotides align to TRBD2. With 0 bases clipped from V and 8 bases from J, the junction kept 10 bases outside the gene matches. CDR1 is LNHDA and CDR2 is SQIVND in the germline V gene (reference sequence). This CDR3 has 16 residues. DNA of the CDR3: TGTGCCAGTAGTATAGATCAACCTAGCGGAGGGGACATTCAGTACTTC. Amino acid sequence: CASSIDQPSGGDIQYF. Based on the CDR3 plus reference TRBV19 and TRBJ2-4, the full variable domain is DGGITQSPKYLFRKEGQNVTLSCEQNLNHDAMYWYRQDPGQGLRLIYYSQIVNDFQKGDIAEGYSVSREKKESFPLTVTSAQKNPTAFYLCASSIDQPSGGDIQYFGAGTRLSVL.

Of note for this clone: Other nucleotide sequences in the sample specify the same CDR3. The CDR3: CASSEQGTDTQYF. The CDR3 nucleotides read TGCGCCAGCAGTGAACAGGGCACAGATACGCAGTATTTT. This chain joins TRBV10-2 and TRBJ2-3; tentatively, D is TRBD1 (5 bases). Between the trimmed V and J ends, which lost 3 bases and 1 base, there was a span of 5 bases. This CDR3 comprises 13 residues. CDR1 WSHSY and CDR2 SAAADI come from the germline V gene.

The chain combines TRBV18 with TRBJ2-1; weak D call: TRBD1 (5 bases). Trimming stripped 0 bases from V and 10 bases from J, with 13 bases between. The CDR3 totals 14 residues. Germline-derived CDR1 and CDR2 are KGHSH and LQKENI. The chain's CDR3 is CASSPPYTGQEQFF. CDR3 bases: TGTGCCAGCTCACCACCGTATACTGGACAAGAGCAGTTCTTC.

Only one count was recorded for this clone. The J gene is TRBJ1-3, the V gene TRBV19; D not resolved. V was pared by 4 bases and J by 0 bases, with 13 bases between. Per the germline V gene, CDR1 is LNHDA and CDR2 is SQIVND (reference sequence). CDR3 length: 16 amino acids. The CDR3 loop reads CASSTPLKISGNTIYF. The CDR3 nucleotides read TGTGCCAGTAGTACACCTCTCAAGATCTCTGGAAACACCATATATTTT.

In regard to this clone: Within the sample, other DNA sequences also encode this same CDR3. The chain couples TRBV5-1 to TRBJ2-5; TRBD1 matches 8 bases. The junction had 1 base not matched to a gene; V was cut back by 1 base and J by 2 bases. There are 14 residues in the CDR3. The V gene's germline CDR1 is SGHRS and CDR2 YFSETQ. The CDR3 region is CASSLNRGQETQYF. The CDR3 bases are TGCGCCAGCAGCTTGAACAGGGGGCAAGAGACCCAGTACTTC.

The chain couples TRBV19 to TRBJ1-5, with D maybe TRBD1 (6 bases). The length of the CDR3 is 17 residues. The V end lost 1 base, the J end lost 0 bases, and 13 bases lay between the germline ends. Germline V lookup: CDR1 LNHDA, CDR2 SQIVND (reference sequence). The CDR3 region has the DNA TGTGCCAGTAGTATAGGACAGGCTGGCGTTAGCAATCAGCCCCAGCATTTT. Protein sequence: CASSIGQAGVSNQPQHF.

In its sample, this clone was seen once. The genes are TRBV6-5 and TRBJ2-7; maybe TRBD1 (6 bases). Germline V lookup: CDR1 MNHEY, CDR2 SVGAGI. The V gene lost 6 bases and the J gene lost 6 bases, with 15 bases spanning the gap. CDR3 length: 13 amino acids. CDR3 sequence (DNA): TGTGCCAGCAGCCAGGGGTATCTTCCCGAGCAGTACTTC. Protein sequence: CASSQGYLPEQYF.

Comments on this clone: Other DNA sequences within the sample encode an identical CDR3. The rearrangement links TRBV2 to TRBJ1-5; D not resolved. The CDR3 has 13 residues. CDR1 is SNHLY, CDR2 FYNNEI, per germline. Trimming took 2 bases from V and 1 from J, leaving 3 bases between them. The CDR3 sequence is CASSENSNQPQHF. CDR3 in DNA: TGTGCCAGCAGTGAAAACAGCAATCAGCCCCAGCATTTT.

The rearrangement joins TRBV10-3 to TRBJ2-1; D is unclear. Germline V gene data show CDR1 as ENHRY and CDR2 as SYGVKD. V gave up 3 bases and J gave up 10 bases, with 10 bases separating them. The CDR3 is made up of 12 amino acids. The CDR3 here is CAISDSISEQFF. The DNA for the CDR3 is TGTGCCATCAGTGACAGCATCTCCGAGCAGTTCTTC.

The chain is built from TRBV2 and TRBJ2-2, with a tentative D call TRBD2 (6 bases). CDR1 is SNHLY, CDR2 FYNNEI, per germline. This CDR3 has 15 residues. V lost 10 bases and J 6 bases, leaving 21 bases between the germline ends. Here the CDR3 DNA reads TGTGCCACCACGGGGAACAGGAGGGTGGCCGGGGAGCTGTTTTTT. Translation: CATTGNRRVAGELFF.

On this clone: Other DNA sequences in this sample translate to the same CDR3. The V gene is TRBV18, the J gene TRBJ1-1, with TRBD1 matching over 7 bases. CDR3 size: 15 residues. The ends lost 2 bases at V and 2 bases at J; junction bases unmatched: 5. Germline lookup yields CDR1 KGHSH and CDR2 LQKENI. CDR3 DNA: TGTGCCAGCTCACCAACGACAGGGAGTAACACTGAAGCTTTCTTT. This gives the protein CASSPTTGSNTEAFF. Combining the CDR3 with reference TRBV18 and TRBJ1-1 gives the whole variable domain NAGVMQNPRHLVRRRGQEARLRCSPMKGHSHVYWYRQLPEEGLKFMVYLQKENIIDESGMPKERFSAEFPKEGPSILRIQQVVRGDSAAYFCASSPTTGSNTEAFFGQGTRLTVV.

The gene calls are TRBV4-1 and TRBJ1-6; D gene uncertain. This CDR3 contains 14 residues. The V end was cut by 0 bases, the J end by 3 bases, with 3 bases between. Germline V gives CDR1 MGHRA, CDR2 YSYEKL. CDR3 DNA sequence: TGCGCCAGCAGCCAAGAATTCTATAATTCACCCCTCCACTTT. Translation: CASSQEFYNSPLHF.

This chain links TRBV7-9 with TRBJ1-1; D gene uncertain. CDR1 and CDR2 (germline): SEHNR, FQNEAQ (reference sequence). CDR3 length: 16 residues. Trimming removed 5 bases from V and 1 base from J, with 17 bases in between. This chain's CDR3 is CASSPRAEQGNTEAFF. As DNA, the CDR3 is TGTGCCAGCAGCCCACGAGCGGAACAAGGGAACACTGAAGCTTTCTTT.

The chain couples TRBV11-2 to TRBJ2-3, with D possibly TRBD2 on 5 matching bases. V lost 3 bases and J lost 4, with 14 bases in between. CDR1 SGHAT and CDR2 FQNNGV come from the germline V gene. The CDR3 loop spans 15 amino acids. The CDR3 bases are TGTGCCAGCAGCTTTTACGGGTCTAGCTCAGATACGCAGTATTTT. Translation: CASSFYGSSSDTQYF.

DNA for the CDR3: TGTGCCAGCAGCTTGGTCGACGGACGGGGAACGAACACTGAAGCTTTCTTT. It specifies CASSLVDGRGTNTEAFF. V usage is TRBV5-6 and J usage is TRBJ1-1, with no clear D. Germline V gene lookup returns CDR1 SGHDT and CDR2 YYEEEE. The CDR3 covers 17 residues. Trimming took 0 bases from V and 1 from J, leaving 16 bases between them.

The CDR3 nucleotides read TGTGCCAGCCGACGTTATGTGGGGGACACAGATACGCAGTATTTT. It encodes CASRRYVGDTDTQYF. This chain connects TRBV7-9 to TRBJ2-3; the D call may be TRBD1 or TRBD2 (5 bases each). Germline V gene lookup returns CDR1 SEHNR and CDR2 FQNEAQ (reference sequence). Trimming took off 8 bases at V and 2 bases at J, with 17 bases between the two ends. The CDR3 totals 15 residues. Combining the CDR3 with reference TRBV7-9 and TRBJ2-3 gives the whole variable domain DTGVSQNPRHKITKRGQNVTFRCDPISEHNRLYWYRQTLGQGPEFLTYFQNEAQLEKSRLLSDRFSAERPKGSFSTLEIQRTEQGDSAMYLCASRRYVGDTDTQYFGPGTRLTVL.

The chain employs TRBV14 and TRBJ2-3; TRBD2 agrees at 13 bases. From germline, CDR1 is SGHDN and CDR2 FVKESK. V was pared by 5 bases and J by 9 bases, with 11 bases of the junction left unmatched. The CDR3 consists of 16 residues. CDR3 amino acids: CASSVRLAGGMDTQYF. Written as DNA, the CDR3 is TGTGCCAGCAGCGTTCGACTAGCGGGAGGAATGGACACGCAGTATTTT. Looking up the rest from reference TRBV14 and TRBJ2-3 gives the full variable domain: EAGVTQFPSHSVIEKGQTVTLRCDPISGHDNLYWYRRVMGKEIKFLLHFVKESKQDESGMPNNRFLAERTGGTYSTLKVQPAELEDSGVYFCASSVRLAGGMDTQYFGPGTRLTVL.

About this clone itself: In the same sample, other DNA sequences code for this CDR3. The genes are TRBV5-8 and TRBJ1-4; TRBD1 matches at 7 bases. Looked up from germline, CDR1 is SGHTS and CDR2 is YDEGEE. V shed 0 bases and J 0 bases; nucleotides not matched to a gene: 2. The CDR3 loop spans 16 amino acids. CDR3 coding DNA: TGTGCCAGCAGCTTGGGACAGGGTTCAACTAATGAAAAACTGTTTTTT. Amino acid sequence: CASSLGQGSTNEKLFF.

This clone was observed a few times. The V call is TRBV7-2, the J call TRBJ1-1, with TRBD1 matching 10 bases. CDR3 length: 13 residues. Losses at the gene ends were 5 bases for V and 4 bases for J; bases not matched to a gene: 1. Germline CDR1 reads SGHTA; CDR2 reads FQGNSA. The CDR3 loop reads CASSRTGGTEAFF. CDR3 DNA sequence: TGTGCCAGCAGCCGGACAGGGGGCACTGAAGCTTTCTTT.

J is TRBJ1-5 and V is TRBV25-1; D is possibly TRBD1 (6 bases). CDR1 and CDR2 (germline): MGHDK, SYGVNS. V gave up 1 base and J gave up 5 bases, with 9 bases separating them. The CDR3 spans 14 residues. CDR3 residues: CASSEWGPHQPQHF. As DNA, the CDR3 is TGTGCCAGCAGTGAATGGGGGCCTCATCAGCCCCAGCATTTT.